This passage covers 6 T cell receptor beta chains from one sample sequenced in a study of technical replicates of blood from several donors. The assay was immunoSEQ multiplex PCR, and TCRdb's table has in-frame clones only and misses some. There are more than 45,000 clones in the sample; about 95% occur only once, and over 2.5% lies in the top ten. The sample was PBMCs. These receptors all stem from a human donor in good health. Some clones in this sample may be carry-over from other donors' samples.

The rearrangement links TRBV13 to TRBJ2-2; 13 bases fit TRBD2. Germline CDR1 and CDR2: PRHDT and FYEKMQ (reference sequence). The CDR3 length is 19 residues. V trimming: 1 base; J trimming: 0 bases; junction bases outside the gene matches: 5. The CDR3 region is CASSLDPGLAGTNTGELFF. The CDR3 coding sequence is TGTGCCAGCAGCTTAGACCCGGGACTAGCGGGGACGAACACCGGGGAGCTGTTTTTT.

The chain employs TRBV19 and TRBJ1-5, with 7 bases that match TRBD1. This CDR3 has 16 residues. The trim removed 5 bases at V and 6 bases at J, leaving 13 bases unmatched. The V gene's germline CDR1 is LNHDA and CDR2 SQIVND (reference sequence). The CDR3 nucleotides read TGTGCCAGTAGTTCTGGTACAAGGGGGGACAGTCAGCCCCAGCATTTT. It yields the protein CASSSGTRGDSQPQHF.

The chain joins TRBV5-5 to TRBJ2-7; D may be TRBD2 (6 bases). The CDR3 runs to 14 residues. Looked up from germline, CDR1 is SGHKS and CDR2 is YYEKEE (reference sequence). V lost 4 bases, J lost 6 bases, and 17 bases lay in between. CDR3 in DNA: TGTGCCAGCAGCCCCTACGGGGGTGTCAGCGAGCAGTACTTC. It is translated as CASSPYGGVSEQYF.

V usage is TRBV19 and J usage is TRBJ2-1, with D possibly matching TRBD1 (5 bases). Germline CDR1 and CDR2: LNHDA and SQIVND (reference sequence). This CDR3 has 14 residues. Trimming shortened V by 1 base and J by 5 bases, and 9 bases separated the two germline ends. CDR3 DNA sequence: TGTGCCAGTAGTATAGCATCCAGGGACAATGAGCAGTTCTTC. Its translation: CASSIASRDNEQFF.

CDR3 residues: CASSPPTSGGARYEQYF. The CDR3 DNA reads TGTGCCAGCTCACCACCAACTAGCGGGGGGGCCAGGTACGAGCAGTACTTC. The gene calls are TRBV18 and TRBJ2-7; 13 bases agree with TRBD2. Germline lookup yields CDR1 KGHSH and CDR2 LQKENI. This CDR3 has 17 residues. Losses at the gene ends were 0 bases for V and 4 bases for J; bases not matched to a gene: 6.

The genes are TRBV4-3 and TRBJ2-5; 11 bases are shared with TRBD2. CDR1 and CDR2 (germline): LGHNA, YSLEER. Trimming at V came to 4 bases and at J to 3 bases, leaving 13 bases not matched to a gene. CDR3 size: 18 residues. CDR3 nucleotide sequence: TGCGCCAGCAGCCCCCGACTAGCGGGAATACCCTCGGAAGAGACCCAGTACTTC. Protein: CASSPRLAGIPSEETQYF.